This TCR beta chain was sequenced in a study of cytomegalovirus exposure and HLA in healthy donors (dated by TCRdb to about 2017). Broadly, across the study: An earlier analysis of some 620 of the donors reported about 260 Gb of sequence data and 95 million to 140 million unique TCR beta sequences obtained from about 179 million T cells. Along with the roughly 670-subject first cohort, a separate validation cohort of over 90 different subjects was used. Because of strong linkage in the cohort, roughly five DR-DQ haplotypes were treated as single units for association and clustering. Donor age, sex, ethnicity and CMV serostatus were collected together with the repertoire data. Roughly 310 gigabases of sequencing data and tens of millions of unique TCR sequences were included in an early release covering about 600 HLA-typed donors. An earlier analysis of 500 to 750 of the donors applied high-throughput TCR beta sequencing to assess whether each TCR beta V gene segment acted as functional or pseudogenic. The study profiled the T cell repertoires of 666 subjects by immunosequencing and related them to cytomegalovirus serostatus. Typing coverage differed by locus: A, B, C, DRB1 and DQB1 were typed in roughly 629-630 donors, DQA1 in 522, DPA1 in 606, and DPB1 in approximately 450. The genetic ancestry cluster associated with self-reported Caucasian donors included around 76% of the roughly 400 genotyped donors. The later analysis used no new phenotypic data to find candidate immune exposures, relying instead on TCR beta sequences and their occurrence across donors. In a later analysis, previously published TCR beta repertoires from fewer than 750 donors were re-analyzed and high-resolution HLA genotyping was added so that TCR occurrence patterns could be studied. High-throughput TCR immunosequencing, statistical association of individual TCRs with disease status, and machine learning were combined to predict cytomegalovirus infection status. All discovery cohort repertoires had been generated on a single sequencing platform. The study was designed to test whether signatures of past pathogen exposure could be identified by cataloging public T cell receptors. Among 398 genotyped donors of the cohort, an average of approximately 220,000 unique TCR beta nucleotide sequences was sequenced per donor, of which about 20% were non-productive. HLA typing included class I and class II loci at four-digit resolution. A later genetic analysis used genome-wide SNP genotypes for about 65% of the 666 donors, treating that subset as a discovery cohort. What the research found in general, with its limitations: The authors suggested that the approach could potentially be generalized to other disease states and immunological phenotypes. A cluster of highly shared sequence variants was judged likely to be a technical artifact of the sequencing pipeline. Presence/absence analyses assumed roughly uniform sequencing depth across donors, an assumption that may not hold. The classifier was reported to diagnose cytomegalovirus status with high specificity and sensitivity in both the original and validation cohorts. Because the 87-base-pair reads could not distinguish some IMGT-functional V segments, including TRBV6-2 and TRBV6-3, those segments were excluded. In a later analysis, about 17,000 TCR beta sequences were associated with specific HLA alleles at a false discovery rate of 0.05. A further reported finding was that TCR beta sequences accurately predicted the HLA-A and HLA-B alleles for most subjects in the first cohort. A few of the identified cytomegalovirus-associated TCR beta chains were confirmed in vitro to be specific for cytomegalovirus antigens. This cohort had only TCR beta chains sequenced, and the lack of alpha or paired-chain data limited which features could be detected. In an earlier analysis of about 550 of the donors, most TCR beta V segments were observed in productive rearrangements about 87% or about 30% of the time, broadly matching IMGT annotations. According to a later analysis, most CMV-associated TCR beta chains appeared to be HLA-restricted, and the HLA associations seemed to be driven largely by CMV exposure. Because counts were too low, roughly 18 rarely observed V segments, including chromosome 9 orphons, were left out of the earlier analysis of 500 to 650 of the donors. A total of roughly 160 TCR beta chains were listed by the study as associated with cytomegalovirus. Most TCR sequences were seen in very few donors, while some public TCRs were found in many individuals. A later genetic analysis reported fewer N-insertions in productive TCRs among donors in an Asian-associated ancestry cluster than the roughly 670-donor mean. Immune exposure information for the cohort was limited to CMV serostatus. A later genetic analysis associated a missense DCLRE1C variant with V-gene and J-gene trimming of TCR beta chains, and an independent cohort replicated the association. Correlated functional status among segregating V segments might reflect linkage disequilibrium, but an unknown experimental factor could not be ruled out. A later analysis reported that several top co-occurrence clusters appeared linked to parvovirus B19, influenza, CMV and Epstein-Barr virus. When HLA alleles, especially DR and DQ, strongly co-occurred, attributing TCR associations to individual alleles was difficult. In a later analysis, HLA-associated TCR beta chains were found to be more clonally expanded and to have lower generation probabilities than equally common non-associated chains. In a later analysis, TCR association rates were found to vary across HLA loci, with the most associated TCRs seen for DRB1 alleles and the fewest for HLA-C alleles. Because HLA typing was missing for some donors at each locus, association tests included only the typed subset.

The cohort was made up of about 610 healthy bone marrow donors. All cohort members were sampled while nominally healthy, although unrecorded immune exposures were likely present. The donor tested CMV seronegative, placing the donor among the 300 to 400 seronegative members of the cohort. Each donor provided a peripheral blood sample, and peripheral blood mononuclear cells were used for TCR beta sequencing. The Qiagen DNeasy Blood Extraction Kit was used to extract genomic DNA from the blood cell samples. Receptors were amplified or captured by the immunoSEQ multiplex PCR assay. The multiplex PCR relied on a mix of 60 forward primers for TCR Vbeta segments and 13 reverse primers for TCR Jbeta segments. The CDR3 region of rearranged TCR beta genes was amplified from genomic DNA with a multiplex PCR assay. The amplified TCR beta libraries were sequenced on the Illumina HiSeq System as 87-base-pair reads. On the study's bioinformatics: A later analysis counted approximately 76 million unique TCR beta chains across the 700 or so repertoires, and around 9.9 million of these chains were shared by at least two donors. Raw reads were error-corrected and collapsed into unique sequences with a nearest-neighbor algorithm that merged closely related sequences to remove PCR and sequencing errors. To assign V, D and J gene segments, CDR3 sequences were aligned to IMGT reference sequences. For a sequence to be retained, a match of at least six nucleotides was required to both a V gene segment and a J gene segment. A rearrangement counted as productive if the CDR3 had no stop codons and remained in frame with V and J, and every other rearrangement counted as non-productive. Following IMGT convention, CDR3 was defined as the stretch from the second conserved V-encoded cysteine to the conserved J-encoded phenylalanine. The earlier analysis of 587 of the donors excluded sequences that lacked an unambiguous match to a single V gene segment. An earlier analysis of under 750 of the donors called V segments functional above 56.7% productive rearrangements and segregating when the between-donor standard deviation exceeded 5%. A statistical classification framework was developed to diagnose cytomegalovirus status using the catalog of TCR beta chain sequences. In a later analysis, V and J genes were assigned by comparing TCR nucleotide sequences against IMGT/GENE-DB human TR gene sequences. The TCRdist pipeline was used in a later analysis to assign CDR3 sequences and most-parsimonious VDJ recombination scenarios. A later analysis defined each TCR beta chain by its CDR3 amino acid sequence plus V-gene family, and excluded reads lacking a unique V-gene family. A later analysis removed 500 to 650 highly shared, low-generation-probability nucleotide sequences to deal with suspected cross-contamination and a sequencing artifact. A later analysis calculated a clonal expansion index for each public chain from normalized within-repertoire ranks of inferred template counts. In a later analysis, generation probabilities were computed with a VDJ recombination model fitted to out-of-frame rearrangements, and the resulting probabilities were checked against IGoR. In a later analysis, TCR-TCR, TCR-HLA and TCR-CMV co-occurrence was scored with hypergeometric tests, and a repertoire-size bias correction was applied to TCR pairs. False discovery rates were estimated in a later analysis by permuting HLA or CMV assignments 20 times. In a later analysis, co-occurring TCRs were grouped using DBSCAN, and TCRdist sequence similarity was added for clustering within HLA-allele-positive subsets. Co-occurrence clustering excluded repertoires with fewer than 30,000 or more than 120,000 public chains, plus five with anomalous nucleotide sharing. Sourced from immuneACCESS, this table was stored by TCRdb with only in-frame sequences that have V and J called. A share of the clones is absent; for the studies checked, an unresolved V gene accounts for under half, and the remainder has no known explanation. D and trimming were read from the DNA, whereas the V and J calls and clone size are those reported in that table. This sample comprises roughly 110,000 clones, around 69% of them detected only once. More than 2% of the sample is taken by the ten largest.

As encoded in the germline V gene (reference sequence), CDR1 is MNHEY while CDR2 is SMNVEV. Including the terminal cysteine and phenylalanine, the CDR3 comprises 14 residues. The only DNA kept is the CDR3, 42 bases in frame from the first base. Trimming removed 2 bases from V and 5 bases from J, leaving 12 bases between the germline ends. A word on this clone: Which antigen it targets is not known. The record has no base qualities; no much larger clone is one base away.

The sample consisted of PBMCs. The sequence joins TRBV27 to TRBJ1-1, with a tentative D gene TRBD1 over 6 matching bases. The clonotype originates from a man aged 18 to 30 in good health and CMV-seronegative. The DNA reads as follows: TGTGCCAGCAGTTTAGGGGGGGCTGGGACTGAAGCTTTCTTT. Its coded protein is CASSLGGAGTEAFF.